This TCR beta chain was documented in a study of shared clonotypes between healthy human individuals. The CDR3 is 15 amino acids. Germline CDR1 and CDR2: MDHEN and SYDVKM. Trimming cost V 3 bases and J 3 bases; bases outside gene matches: 5. The assay was immunoSEQ multiplex PCR, and TCRdb's table has in-frame clones only and misses some. The sample includes 2,500,000 or so clones, roughly 90% of them seen just once. The TCR sequence derives from a man in his late teens or twenties in good health. Some clones in this sample may be carry-over from other donors' samples. Source material: naive CD4+ T cells from PBMCs. Subset meaning: CD45RA+ positively selected. J is TRBJ2-7 and V is TRBV28, with 10 bases identical to TRBD2. Here the CDR3 DNA reads TGTGCCAGCAGTTTCGGGCTAGCGGGGGACTACGAGCAGTACTTC. Protein: CASSFGLAGDYEQYF.